This passage covers 17 T cell receptor beta chains from one sample sequenced in a study of beta chain features in type 1 diabetes. Of the isolated RNA, all was reverse transcribed, and so the sequenced material was expressed TCRB transcripts. The method was immunoSEQ multiplex PCR; TCRdb's version includes in-frame clones alone and lacks a portion of them. The sample records about 620,000 clones, roughly 15% being singletons. The source material was naive CD4+ T cells from blood. The receptors stem from a man younger than 35 in good health.

V usage is TRBV7-2 and J usage is TRBJ2-7; 7 nucleotides match TRBD2. Germline V gene lookup returns CDR1 SGHTA and CDR2 FQGNSA. Trimming at V came to 2 bases and at J to 0 bases, leaving 4 bases not matched to a gene. CDR3 length: 15 amino acids. CDR3 loop: CASSLRRGTSYEQYF. The CDR3 nucleotides are TGTGCCAGCAGCTTAAGGCGGGGGACCTCCTACGAGCAGTACTTC.

J is TRBJ2-3 and V is TRBV7-9; tentatively, D is TRBD1 or TRBD2 (6 bases each). The CDR3 length is 15 residues. The V end was cut by 1 base, the J end by 2 bases, with 10 bases between. Germline values: CDR1 SEHNR, CDR2 FQNEAQ (reference sequence). CDR3 nucleotide sequence: TGTGCCAGCAGCTTAGTCGGGGGCCACACAGATACGCAGTATTTT. Translated, it gives CASSLVGGHTDTQYF.

This clone has only a few counts. The chain combines TRBV7-9 with TRBJ2-1; 7 bases agree with TRBD2. This CDR3 has 15 amino acids. CDR1 is SEHNR and CDR2 is FQNEAQ in the germline V gene (reference sequence). V shed 3 bases and J 6 bases; nucleotides not matched to a gene: 8. The CDR3 DNA reads as TGTGCCAGCAGCTTGGACTCGGGACTAACCAATGAGCAGTTCTTC. It codes for CASSLDSGLTNEQFF.

Turning to this clone: The same CDR3 also results from other DNA sequences found in this sample. The chain carries TRBV5-4 and TRBJ2-3, with D possibly matching TRBD2 (5 bases). CDR1 and CDR2 from the germline V gene are SGHNT and YYREEE (reference sequence). The CDR3 covers 13 residues. V was clipped by 1 base and J by 6 bases, with 9 bases between them. The CDR3 spells CASSLPGTDTQYF. As DNA, the CDR3 is TGTGCCAGCAGCTTGCCGGGAACGGATACGCAGTATTTT.

In this sample, this clone turned up many times. The chain recombines TRBV14 with TRBJ2-4; D is undetermined. There are 15 residues in the CDR3. V shed 0 bases and J shed 0 bases, with 6 bases lying between them. The germline V gene encodes CDR1 SGHDN and CDR2 FVKESK. CDR3 sequence: CASSQEGLAKNIQYF. CDR3 DNA sequence: TGTGCCAGCAGCCAAGAAGGGCTAGCCAAAAACATTCAGTACTTC.

The chain carries TRBV7-2 and TRBJ1-2; possible D gene TRBD1, 5 bases. Trimming shortened V by 6 bases and J by 4 bases, and 18 bases separated the two germline ends. This CDR3 has 15 residues. Germline V gene data show CDR1 as SGHTA and CDR2 as FQGNSA. CDR3 in amino acids: CASREKGHPGYGYTF. The CDR3 nucleotides are TGTGCCAGCAGGGAGAAAGGACACCCGGGCTATGGCTACACCTTC. The whole variable domain, filled in from reference TRBV7-2 and TRBJ1-2, reads GAGVSQSPSNKVTEKGKDVELRCDPISGHTALYWYRQSLGQGLEFLIYFQGNSAPDKSGLPSDRFSAERTGGSVSTLTIQRTQQEDSAVYLCASREKGHPGYGYTFGSGTRLTVV.

This clone was detected only a few times. The V and J genes are TRBV6-1 and TRBJ2-7; D not resolved. Germline CDR1 is MNHNS and CDR2 is SASEGT. This CDR3 has 14 amino acids. V lost 2 bases and J 12 bases, leaving 20 bases between the germline ends. The CDR3 nucleotides read TGTGCCAGCAGTGAAAACGCCAGAAGACGCCCCCCGTACTTC. This encodes CASSENARRRPPYF.

The V call is TRBV4-3, the J call TRBJ1-4; 8 bases map to TRBD1. CDR1 and CDR2 (germline): LGHNA, YSLEER. The V segment lost 2 bases and the J segment 8 bases; nucleotides outside the gene matches: 7. This CDR3 is 15 amino acids long. CDR3 in amino acids: CASSQFDRGREKLFF. As DNA, the CDR3 is TGCGCCAGCAGCCAATTTGACAGGGGAAGGGAAAAACTGTTTTTT.

The CDR3 sequence is CATSRDGGNSNQPQHF. CDR3 nucleotides: TGTGCCACCAGCAGAGACGGCGGGAATAGCAATCAGCCCCAGCATTTT. The chain is built from TRBV15 and TRBJ1-5; D gene uncertain. The CDR3 extends over 16 amino acids. Germline values: CDR1 LNHNV, CDR2 YYDKDF (reference sequence). V lost 0 bases and J lost 0, with 9 bases in between.

This clone occurred a few times. This chain uses TRBV14 with TRBJ2-5, with 10 bases that match TRBD2. Trimming cost V 4 bases and J 3 bases; bases outside gene matches: 5. The CDR3 runs 15 residues. CDR1 is SGHDN, CDR2 FVKESK, per germline. This CDR3 reads CASSLLGTSEETQYF. In nucleotides, the CDR3 is TGTGCCAGCAGCCTCCTCGGGACTAGCGAAGAGACCCAGTACTTC.

This clone occurred a few times. The V gene is TRBV7-2, the J gene TRBJ1-4; the D gene is possibly TRBD1 (5 bases). With 5 bases removed from V and 7 bases from J, the gap between germline ends came to 8 bases. The CDR3 contains 12 residues. Germline values: CDR1 SGHTA, CDR2 FQGNSA. CDR3 residues: CASSPQGEKLFF. CDR3 bases: TGTGCCAGCAGCCCCCAGGGTGAAAAACTGTTTTTT.

This chain uses TRBV7-2 with TRBJ2-3, with TRBD2 identical over 8 bases. The CDR3 is 18 amino acids. V shed 6 bases, J shed 2 bases, and the junction held 16 bases outside the gene matches. Germline loops: CDR1 SGHTA, CDR2 FQGNSA. As DNA, the CDR3 is TGTGCCAGCAGGAACTGGGCCTTGGCTAGCGGGTCCACAGATACGCAGTATTTT. This encodes CASRNWALASGSTDTQYF.

This clone was counted a few times. This rearrangement joins TRBV28 to TRBJ2-2; unclear D gene. Trimming removed 2 bases at V and 9 bases at J, with 4 bases between. Germline V gene data show CDR1 as MDHEN and CDR2 as SYDVKM. This CDR3 has 11 residues. Here the CDR3 reads CASSLARELFF. DNA of the CDR3: TGTGCCAGCAGTTTAGCCCGGGAGCTGTTTTTT. The full variable domain, in which reference TRBV28 and TRBJ2-2 provide the parts outside the CDR3, is DVKVTQSSRYLVKRTGEKVFLECVQDMDHENMFWYRQDPGLGLRLIYFSYDVKMKEKGDIPEGYSVSREKKERFSLILESASTNQTSMYLCASSLARELFFGEGSRLTVL.

This chain links TRBV29-1 with TRBJ2-3, with D unclear. In germline, CDR1 is SQVTM, CDR2 ANQGSEA. Between the trimmed V and J ends, which lost 5 bases and 5 bases, there was a span of 11 bases. The CDR3 totals 12 residues. This chain's CDR3 is CSVRPDRDTQYF. For the CDR3, the DNA is TGCAGCGTTAGACCAGACCGAGATACGCAGTATTTT.

Only a few counts were recorded for this clone. The J gene is TRBJ1-2, the V gene TRBV4-2; D gene ambiguous. Germline V gene sequence: CDR1 LGHNA, CDR2 YNFKEQ. V shed 1 base and J shed 6 bases, with 12 bases lying between them. The CDR3 loop spans 14 amino acids. CDR3 in DNA: TGTGCCAGCAGCCAAGGCGAAGTTTACAATGGCTACACCTTC. Translated, it gives CASSQGEVYNGYTF.

CDR3 DNA: TGTGCCAGCAGCCAAGTGGCCCCGGGACAGAGGGTTTCACCCCTCCACTTT. As protein: CASSQVAPGQRVSPLHF. The chain is built from TRBV14 and TRBJ1-6, with 7 positions matching TRBD1. The CDR3 consists of 17 residues. The V segment lost 1 base and the J segment 9 bases; nucleotides outside the gene matches: 12. In germline, CDR1 is SGHDN, CDR2 FVKESK.

The chain links TRBV9 to TRBJ2-7; perhaps D is TRBD1 or TRBD2 (5 bases each). From germline, CDR1 is SGDLS and CDR2 YYNGEE. There are 14 residues in the CDR3. Trimming took off 4 bases at V and 0 bases at J, with 11 bases between the two ends. CDR3 nucleotides: TGTGCCAGCAGCCCAGGGACGACCTCCTACGAGCAGTACTTC. As protein: CASSPGTTSYEQYF.